The 13 T cell receptor beta chains below were found in one sample sequenced in a study of T cells expressing NK-cell markers. With the 5' RACE reads reprocessed, TCRdb shows one record per CDR3 protein and no DNA. Recorded for this sample: about 260,000 distinct CDR3 sequences. Sequenced input: blood T cells: a sorted CD56 or NKG2C T cell subset, CD4+ or CD8+ T cells, or bulk PBMC T cells (not recorded which). The receptors were gathered from a young man in good health.

The chain is built from TRBV29-1 and TRBJ2-3. CDR3 length: 14 amino acids. Germline values: CDR1 SQVTM, CDR2 ANQGSEA. The CDR3 region is CSVEGPQIEPTQYF.

The rearrangement joins TRBV29-1 to TRBJ2-5; there is no DNA to check the TCRdb D call of TRBD1. This CDR3 contains 13 residues. Germline CDR1 is SQVTM and CDR2 is ANQGSEA. CDR3 residues: CSVGGTGQETQYF.

This sequence joins TRBV10-2 and TRBJ2-3. CDR1 is WSHSY, CDR2 SAAADI, per germline. The length of the CDR3 is 13 residues. CDR3 amino acids: CASIGGLTDTQYF.

This rearrangement joins TRBV9 to TRBJ2-1; with no DNA, the TCRdb D assignment of TRBD1 cannot be verified. Germline CDR1 SGDLS, CDR2 YYNGEE. The CDR3 loop spans 15 amino acids. CDR3: CASSLDSYSYNEQFF.

The rearrangement uses TRBV4-3 and TRBJ2-1; TCRdb's D gene call, TRBD2, goes unchecked for lack of DNA. The CDR3 covers 13 residues. Germline V gives CDR1 LGHNA, CDR2 YSLEER. The CDR3 sequence is CASSQELAGGTFF.

The gene calls are TRBV5-6 and TRBJ2-1; TCRdb selects TRBD1, and the lack of DNA leaves this call unchecked. CDR1 SGHDT and CDR2 YYEEEE come from the germline V gene. This CDR3 is 16 amino acids long. The CDR3 reads CASRGYGVNSYNEQFF.

This CDR3 reads CASSPDRGRDGYTF. The gene calls are TRBV7-2 and TRBJ1-2; without DNA, the TCRdb call of TRBD1 cannot be checked. The germline CDR1 and CDR2 sequences are SGHTA and FQGNSA. This CDR3 spans 14 amino acids. Based on the CDR3 plus reference TRBV7-2 and TRBJ1-2, the full variable domain is GAGVSQSPSNKVTEKGKDVELRCDPISGHTALYWYRQSLGQGLEFLIYFQGNSAPDKSGLPSDRFSAERTGGSVSTLTIQRTQQEDSAVYLCASSPDRGRDGYTFGSGTRLTVV.

The V gene is TRBV12-3 or TRBV12-4, the J gene TRBJ1-6; the D gene TCRdb calls, TRBD1, cannot be checked with no DNA. The CDR3 runs to 14 residues. CDR3: CASSSSDSRSPLHF.

The chain employs TRBV15 and TRBJ1-5. This CDR3 has 12 amino acids. The germline V gene encodes CDR1 LNHNV and CDR2 YYDKDF (reference sequence). CDR3: CATSRALGIRHF.

The rearrangement joins TRBV5-1 to TRBJ2-3; checking the TCRdb D call of TRBD2 is not possible without DNA. The CDR3 covers 15 residues. CDR1 is SGHRS and CDR2 is YFSETQ in the germline V gene. CDR3: CASSRKIAGGDTQYF.

The chain carries TRBV29-1 and TRBJ2-1. The germline gives CDR1 SQVTM, CDR2 ANQGSEA. The CDR3 has 12 amino acids. CDR3 sequence: CSVQRSYNEQFF.

This sequence joins TRBV11-2 and TRBJ1-4; TCRdb selects TRBD1, and the lack of DNA leaves this call unchecked. Germline V gives CDR1 SGHAT, CDR2 FQNNGV. This CDR3 contains 15 residues. CDR3: CASSSEGRTNEKLFF.

The chain has TRBV12-3 or TRBV12-4 and TRBJ2-1; the D gene TCRdb calls, TRBD1, cannot be checked with no DNA. This CDR3 spans 15 amino acids. The CDR3 spells CASSLQDRAYNEQFF.